This entry features one T cell receptor (beta chain) sequence. One end of the junction does not line up with germline, which may come from a read error. Each donor had at least one pre-ART and at least two post-ART PBMC samples. This record belongs to a study of long-term antiretroviral therapy in people with HIV. Samples were assayed with immunoSEQ v3.0 at survey level. Measured with immunoSEQ multiplex PCR; TCRdb has only the in-frame clones, and not every one. Here the sample spans about 43,000 clones, around nine tenths being singletons. The TCR originated in a woman aged 45 to 65 with HIV. The sequencing here drew on unsorted PBMCs, taken 0.1 years before starting antiretroviral therapy.

DNA for the CDR3: TGTGCTAGCAGCTTAGTTTTGGGGAGCTCCTACAATGAGCAGTTCTTC. Translation: CASSLVLGSSYNEQFF. The rearrangement uses TRBV7-7 and TRBJ2-1; TRBD2 is a possible D gene (5 bases). There are 16 residues in the CDR3. The germline V gene encodes CDR1 SSHAT and CDR2 FNYEAQ (reference sequence).